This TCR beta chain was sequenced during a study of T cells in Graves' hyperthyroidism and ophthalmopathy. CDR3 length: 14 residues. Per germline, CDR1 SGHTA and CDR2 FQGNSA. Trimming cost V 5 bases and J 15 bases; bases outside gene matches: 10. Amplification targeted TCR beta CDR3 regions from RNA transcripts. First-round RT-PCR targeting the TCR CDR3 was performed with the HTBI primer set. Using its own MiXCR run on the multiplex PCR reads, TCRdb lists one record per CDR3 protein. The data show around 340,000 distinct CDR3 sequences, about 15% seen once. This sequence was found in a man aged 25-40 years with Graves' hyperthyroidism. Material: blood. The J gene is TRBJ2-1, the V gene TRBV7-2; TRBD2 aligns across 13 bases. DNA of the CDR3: TGTGCCAGCAGCATCGGACTAGCGGGAGTGTATACGTTCTTC. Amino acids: CASSIGLAGVYTFF.